This T cell receptor beta chain appears in the sequencing data of a study of shared clonotypes between healthy human individuals. Note on this clone: Its antigen is not known.

Study-wide points: Generally, naive subsets came out with larger estimated richness than memory subsets. Naive CD4 clonotype sharing across several donors was about 5%.

Template for every sorted-subset replicate PCR totaled roughly 210 ng DNA, 25,000 to 35,000 T cell genomes. The protocol was immunoSEQ multiplex PCR, while the TCRdb copy is restricted to in-frame clones and leaves out a portion. The sample contains about 1 million clones, around 74% of which appear only once. Germline CDR1 is LNHDA and CDR2 is SQIVND (reference sequence). The J segment lost 4 bases and the V segment lost 3 bases, leaving 11 bases of the junction unmatched. This CDR3 region has 17 residues. Donors were Caucasian adults residing in Nashville, Tennessee, USA. The V and J genes are TRBV19 and TRBJ1-5, with 8 nucleotides matching TRBD1. This clonotype was sampled from a man aged 18 to 29 in good health. The sample was memory CD4+ T cells sorted from blood. As for subset: CD45RA-negative fraction. CDR3 coding DNA: TGTGCCAGTAGTATGGGGTCTCCACAGGGGGGTAATCAGCCCCAGCATTTT. Translating gives CASSMGSPQGGNQPQHF.